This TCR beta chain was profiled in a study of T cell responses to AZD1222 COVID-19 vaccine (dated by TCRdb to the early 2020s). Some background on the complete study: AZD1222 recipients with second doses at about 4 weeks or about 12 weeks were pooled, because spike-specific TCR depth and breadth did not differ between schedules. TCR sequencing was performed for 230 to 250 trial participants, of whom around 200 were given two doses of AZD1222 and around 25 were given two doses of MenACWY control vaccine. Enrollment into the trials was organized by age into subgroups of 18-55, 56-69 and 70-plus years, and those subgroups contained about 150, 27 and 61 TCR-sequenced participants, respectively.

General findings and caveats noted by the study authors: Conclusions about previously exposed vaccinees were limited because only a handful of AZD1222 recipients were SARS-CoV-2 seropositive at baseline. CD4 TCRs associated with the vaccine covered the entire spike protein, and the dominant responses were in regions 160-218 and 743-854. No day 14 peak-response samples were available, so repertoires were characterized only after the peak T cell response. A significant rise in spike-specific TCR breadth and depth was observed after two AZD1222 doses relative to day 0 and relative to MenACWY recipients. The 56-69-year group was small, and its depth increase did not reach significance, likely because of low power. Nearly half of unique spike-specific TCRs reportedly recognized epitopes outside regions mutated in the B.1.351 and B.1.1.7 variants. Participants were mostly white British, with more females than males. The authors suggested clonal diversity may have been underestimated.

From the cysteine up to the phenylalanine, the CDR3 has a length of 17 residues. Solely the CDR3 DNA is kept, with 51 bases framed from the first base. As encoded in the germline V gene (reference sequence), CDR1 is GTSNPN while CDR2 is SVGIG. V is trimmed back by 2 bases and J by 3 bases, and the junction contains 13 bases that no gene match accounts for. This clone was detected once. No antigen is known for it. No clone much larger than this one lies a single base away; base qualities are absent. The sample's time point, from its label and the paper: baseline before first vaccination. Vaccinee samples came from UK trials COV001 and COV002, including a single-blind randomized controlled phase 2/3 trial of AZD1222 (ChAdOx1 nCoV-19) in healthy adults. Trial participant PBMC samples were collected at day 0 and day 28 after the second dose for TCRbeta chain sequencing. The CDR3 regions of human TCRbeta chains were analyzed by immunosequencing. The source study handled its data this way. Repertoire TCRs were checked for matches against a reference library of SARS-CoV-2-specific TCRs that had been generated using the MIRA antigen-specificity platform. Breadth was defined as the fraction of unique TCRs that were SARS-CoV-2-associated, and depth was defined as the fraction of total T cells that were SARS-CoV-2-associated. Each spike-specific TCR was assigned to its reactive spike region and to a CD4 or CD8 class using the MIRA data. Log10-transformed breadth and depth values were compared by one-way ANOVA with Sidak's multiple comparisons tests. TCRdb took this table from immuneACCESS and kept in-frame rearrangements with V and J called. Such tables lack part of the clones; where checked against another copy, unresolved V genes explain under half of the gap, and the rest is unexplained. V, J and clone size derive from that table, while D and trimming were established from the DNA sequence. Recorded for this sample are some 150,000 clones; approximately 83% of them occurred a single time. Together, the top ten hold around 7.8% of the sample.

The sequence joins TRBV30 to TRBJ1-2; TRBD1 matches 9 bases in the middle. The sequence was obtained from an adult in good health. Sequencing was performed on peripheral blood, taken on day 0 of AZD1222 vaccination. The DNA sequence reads TGTGCCTGGAGTCCGACTGCCCTGGGACAGGGAGACTATGGCTACACCTTC. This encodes CAWSPTALGQGDYGYTF.